This T cell receptor (beta chain) was recorded in a study of T cells in Graves' hyperthyroidism and ophthalmopathy. Notes on the study in general: Ophthalmopathy was told apart from stable hyperthyroidism by a 13 V-J model. Blood samples included most of the expanded thyroid clonotypes exceeding 0.001.

TCR beta CDR3 regions were amplified from RNA. The TCR CDR3 first-round RT-PCR relied on the HTBI primer set. TCRdb passed the multiplex PCR reads through MiXCR, listing each CDR3 protein once. The sample yields about 640,000 distinct CDR3 sequences, just under 45% seen once. CDR3 length equals 14 residues. Losses at the gene ends were 3 bases for V and 8 bases for J; bases not matched to a gene: 6. CDR1 SEHNR and CDR2 FQNEAQ come from the germline V gene (reference sequence). About this clonotype itself: Its antigen remains unknown.

The chain links TRBV7-9 to TRBJ2-7; TRBD2 matches at 11 bases. Sequencing was done on a sample of peripheral blood or thyroid tissue (not recorded which). The sequence was obtained from an adult man with Graves' disease, either hyperthyroidism or ophthalmopathy (not recorded which). CDR3 sequence: CASSFNSGGAKQYF. Written as DNA, the CDR3 is TGTGCCAGCAGCTTTAATAGCGGGGGGGCGAAGCAGTACTTC.